Sequencing of this T cell receptor beta chain was carried out in a study of sequential checkpoint blockade in melanoma. Study as a whole: Randomization was 1:1 between first-line nivolumab→ipilimumab and ipilimumab→nivolumab. Each arm's sequence ended with maintenance nivolumab.

V lost 3 bases and J lost 4, with 13 bases in between. Germline V CDR1 and CDR2: KGHSH, LQKENI. The CDR3 extends over 14 amino acids. Noted treatment: randomized to nivolumab then ipilimumab (arm A) or the reverse (arm B). DNA-damaging chemotherapy had not been given to any patient beforehand. Sorted cells were live CD3+CD8+, lacking CD19 and CD56, from PBMCs. This clone was picked up a small number of times. Repertoires were generated with immunoSEQ multiplex PCR, while TCRdb's copy carries only in-frame clones and drops some. The table shows approximately 9,300 clones, with about 75% occurring only once.

This material consisted of CD8+ T cells sorted from blood (inferred from file names), taken from a patient given nivolumab and ipilimumab in sequence. This clonotype was obtained from a human donor with melanoma. The chain joins TRBV18 to TRBJ2-7, with D tentatively TRBD1 (5 bases). This CDR3 is CASSPDSSPYEQYF. The CDR3 nucleotides read TGTGCCAGCTCACCTGACAGTTCCCCTTACGAGCAGTACTTC. Drawing the rest from reference TRBV18 and TRBJ2-7, the complete variable domain is NAGVMQNPRHLVRRRGQEARLRCSPMKGHSHVYWYRQLPEEGLKFMVYLQKENIIDESGMPKERFSAEFPKEGPSILRIQQVVRGDSAAYFCASSPDSSPYEQYFGPGTRLTVT.